A single sample gave rise to the 27 T cell receptor beta chains below, sequenced in a study of OX40 agonist ivuxolimab in advanced cancers. Some clones are missing from TCRdb's copy, which holds only in-frame ones; the method was immunoSEQ multiplex PCR. Of 65,000 to 75,000 clones in the sample, 88% were seen once. The material was CD4+ or CD8+ T cells sorted from blood, obtained in a trial of the OX40 agonist ivuxolimab. These receptors all come from an adult with an advanced solid tumor such as melanoma, head and neck, liver or kidney cancer.

The rearrangement joins TRBV7-6 to TRBJ2-5; 9 positions match TRBD2. CDR1 and CDR2 from the germline V gene are SGHVS and FNYEAQ. CDR3 length: 15 amino acids. V shed 5 bases and J 5 bases; nucleotides not matched to a gene: 9. The CDR3 here is CASSQTGTSFETQYF. In nucleotides, the CDR3 is TGTGCCAGCAGCCAAACCGGGACTAGCTTTGAGACCCAGTACTTC.

V gene TRBV5-1 combines with J gene TRBJ2-5; TRBD2 matches at 10 bases. This CDR3 has 14 amino acids. Losses at the gene ends were 2 bases for V and 5 bases for J; bases not matched to a gene: 3. Germline V gives CDR1 SGHRS, CDR2 YFSETQ. Written as DNA, the CDR3 is TGCGCCAGCAGCTTTAGCGGGGGGATGGAGACCCAGTACTTC. Encoded protein: CASSFSGGMETQYF. The full variable domain, rest sourced from reference TRBV5-1 and TRBJ2-5, is KAGVTQTPRYLIKTRGQQVTLSCSPISGHRSVSWYQQTPGQGLQFLFEYFSETQRNKGNFPGRFSGRQFSNSRSEMNVSTLELGDSALYLCASSFSGGMETQYFGPGTRLLVL.

The rearrangement joins TRBV18 to TRBJ2-3; TRBD1 matches 10 bases. CDR1 and CDR2 (germline): KGHSH, LQKENI. Unmatched junction bases numbered 6, after V lost 1 base and J lost 2 bases. The CDR3 runs to 17 residues. The CDR3 DNA reads TGTGCCAGCTCACCACTTTCGACAGGGGGCGTCACAGATACGCAGTATTTT. Protein sequence: CASSPLSTGGVTDTQYF. Variable domain in full (rest from reference TRBV18 and TRBJ2-3): NAGVMQNPRHLVRRRGQEARLRCSPMKGHSHVYWYRQLPEEGLKFMVYLQKENIIDESGMPKERFSAEFPKEGPSILRIQQVVRGDSAAYFCASSPLSTGGVTDTQYFGPGTRLTVL.

The V call is TRBV6-6, the J call TRBJ2-5; TRBD1 is a possible D gene (7 bases). V lost 5 bases to trimming and J lost 3 bases, with 10 bases between them. Germline CDR1 and CDR2: MNHNY and SVGAGI (reference sequence). This CDR3 region has 13 residues. CDR3 nucleotides: TGTGCCAGCAGTGCCAGGGGGGAAGAGACCCAGTACTTC. Protein: CASSARGEETQYF.

V usage is TRBV4-2 and J usage is TRBJ2-7; D may match TRBD1 or TRBD2 (6 bases each). Trimming took 0 bases from V and 2 from J, leaving 14 bases between them. Germline CDR1 reads LGHNA; CDR2 reads YNFKEQ. The CDR3 is made up of 16 amino acids. This chain's CDR3 is CASSQEGGGLTYEQYF. DNA for the CDR3: TGTGCCAGCAGCCAAGAGGGGGGCGGTCTCACCTACGAGCAGTACTTC.

The chain carries TRBV6-5 and TRBJ1-6, with a weak D call TRBD1 (6 bases). Germline CDR1 and CDR2: MNHEY and SVGAGI. The V end was cut by 5 bases, the J end by 7 bases, with 15 bases between. The CDR3 runs to 15 residues. The CDR3 DNA reads TGTGCCAGCAGTCTCTCTAGGGGGTGGAATTCACCCCTCCACTTT. This codes for CASSLSRGWNSPLHF.

The rearrangement uses TRBV7-8 and TRBJ1-2; D is unclear. Between the trimmed V and J ends, which lost 5 bases and 8 bases, there was a span of 18 bases. The germline CDR1 and CDR2 sequences are SGHVS and FQNEAQ. There are 14 residues in the CDR3. The CDR3 protein is CASSPTGNVGGYTF. CDR3 DNA: TGTGCCAGCAGCCCGACTGGGAACGTTGGGGGCTACACCTTC.

The V and J genes are TRBV5-5 and TRBJ1-1; 7 bases map to TRBD1. This CDR3 is 14 amino acids long. The germline V gene has CDR1 SGHKS and CDR2 YYEKEE (reference sequence). Losses at the gene ends were 3 bases for V and 4 bases for J; bases not matched to a gene: 6. The DNA for the CDR3 is TGTGCCAGCAGCTGGGGGACAGTTAGCACTGAAGCTTTCTTT. Translation gives CASSWGTVSTEAFF.

J is TRBJ1-3 and V is TRBV29-1, with 7 bases fitting TRBD1. V lost 1 base and J lost 6; bases outside the gene matches: 9. The CDR3 runs 15 residues. Germline V gene sequence: CDR1 SQVTM, CDR2 ANQGSEA. The CDR3 is CSVEGDSGGPNTIYF. Here the CDR3 DNA reads TGCAGCGTTGAAGGGGACAGCGGAGGGCCAAACACCATATATTTT.

The rearrangement uses TRBV2 and TRBJ1-5; 7 bases are shared with TRBD1. CDR1 and CDR2 (germline): SNHLY, FYNNEI. The trim removed 5 bases at V and 14 bases at J, leaving 18 bases unmatched. The CDR3 consists of 15 residues. In DNA, the CDR3 is TGTGCCAGCAGTTATGTAACAGGGGCCGCTCGTTTCGAGCATTTT. As protein: CASSYVTGAARFEHF.

The rearrangement links TRBV6-4 to TRBJ1-5; 7 nucleotides agree with TRBD1. This CDR3 region has 13 residues. Germline values: CDR1 MRHNA, CDR2 SNTAGT. The V gene end was trimmed by 2 bases and the J gene end by 6 bases; junction bases not matched to a gene: 1. The CDR3 bases are TGTGCCAGCAGTGACCAGGGGGGTCAGCCCCAGCATTTT. Amino acid sequence: CASSDQGGQPQHF.

The rearrangement links TRBV29-1 to TRBJ1-2, with D possibly matching TRBD1 (6 bases). The CDR3 runs 12 residues. CDR1 SQVTM and CDR2 ANQGSEA come from the germline V gene. V was clipped by 1 base and J by 4 bases, with 7 bases between them. The CDR3 nucleotides are TGCAGCGTTGAAGGGGGGGCCTATGGCTACACCTTC. Protein sequence: CSVEGGAYGYTF. Full variable domain (missing parts from reference TRBV29-1 and TRBJ1-2): SAVISQKPSRDICQRGTSLTIQCQVDSQVTMMFWYRQQPGQSLTLIATANQGSEATYESGFVIDKFPISRPNLTFSTLTVSNMSPEDSSIYLCSVEGGAYGYTFGSGTRLTVV.

This chain links TRBV19 with TRBJ1-3, with 8 bases aligning to TRBD1. Per germline, CDR1 LNHDA and CDR2 SQIVND (reference sequence). The CDR3 is 15 amino acids. The V segment lost 8 bases and the J segment 0 bases; nucleotides outside the gene matches: 6. CDR3 in amino acids: CASGLTGVSGNTIYF. The CDR3 nucleotides are TGTGCCAGTGGATTGACAGGGGTCTCTGGAAACACCATATATTTT. The full variable domain, with the rest looked up from reference TRBV19 and TRBJ1-3, is DGGITQSPKYLFRKEGQNVTLSCEQNLNHDAMYWYRQDPGQGLRLIYYSQIVNDFQKGDIAEGYSVSREKKESFPLTVTSAQKNPTAFYLCASGLTGVSGNTIYFGEGSWLTVV.

This clone was picked up one time. V and J are TRBV5-1 and TRBJ1-2; a weak D match, TRBD1 (5 bases). Germline V lookup: CDR1 SGHRS, CDR2 YFSETQ. The ends were cut back, 1 base at V and 6 bases at J, with 10 bases in the middle. The CDR3 runs to 13 residues. CDR3 protein: CASSLQGMDGYTF. In nucleotides, the CDR3 is TGCGCCAGCAGCTTGCAGGGCATGGATGGCTACACCTTC.

This clone was detected only once. The chain carries TRBV6-1 and TRBJ2-2, with a weak D call TRBD1 (6 bases). CDR1 is MNHNS, CDR2 SASEGT, per germline. V shed 4 bases and J shed 7 bases, with 22 bases lying between them. The CDR3 runs 17 residues. The CDR3 DNA follows: TGTGCCAGCAGTGTAAGGGGCAGGGGAAGGTTGGACGGGGAGCTGTTTTTT. Encoded protein: CASSVRGRGRLDGELFF.

The rearrangement uses TRBV11-3 and TRBJ2-1, with TRBD2 matching 7 bases. Trimming removed 5 bases from V and 5 bases from J; junction bases left unmatched: 9. The CDR3 is 15 residues long. CDR1 SGHNT and CDR2 YENEEA come from the germline V gene. CDR3 loop: CASSAGAGTDNEQFF. For the CDR3, the DNA is TGTGCCAGCAGCGCTGGAGCGGGGACCGACAATGAGCAGTTCTTC. Full variable domain (outside the CDR3, taken from reference TRBV11-3 and TRBJ2-1): EAGVVQSPRYKIIEKKQPVAFWCNPISGHNTLYWYLQNLGQGPELLIRYENEEAVDDSQLPKDRFSAERLKGVDSTLKIQPAELGDSAVYLCASSAGAGTDNEQFFGPGTRLTVL.

The genes are TRBV5-4 and TRBJ2-2; D may be TRBD1 (6 bases). This CDR3 has 16 residues. V lost 2 bases and J lost 0, with 11 bases in between. Germline CDR1 is SGHNT and CDR2 is YYREEE (reference sequence). The CDR3 region is CASSFRQVSNTGELFF. The CDR3 DNA reads TGTGCCAGCAGCTTCCGACAGGTTTCGAACACCGGGGAGCTGTTTTTT.

The chain is built from TRBV6-4 and TRBJ2-1; D perhaps matches TRBD1 (6 bases). Germline assignment: CDR1 MRHNA and CDR2 SNTAGT. This CDR3 is built from 13 residues. Trimming removed 4 bases at V and 7 bases at J, with 11 bases between. CDR3 DNA sequence: TGTGCCAGCAGTGGACAGGTTTCTAATGAGCAGTTCTTC. The encoded protein is CASSGQVSNEQFF.

This clone was counted between two and nine times. The V and J genes are TRBV28 and TRBJ1-2; D might be TRBD1 (5 bases). This CDR3 is built from 15 residues. Germline loops: CDR1 MDHEN, CDR2 SYDVKM. Trimming cost V 5 bases and J 6 bases, with 19 bases left between them. CDR3 protein: CASSIGTRTGDGYTF. The CDR3 coding sequence is TGTGCCAGCAGTATAGGAACCCGGACGGGGGATGGCTACACCTTC.

The rearrangement joins TRBV19 to TRBJ2-1, with a tentative D call TRBD2 (6 bases). The V gene lost 0 bases and the J gene lost 13 bases, with 10 bases spanning the gap. The CDR3 is made up of 12 amino acids. The germline V gene encodes CDR1 LNHDA and CDR2 SQIVND (reference sequence). CDR3 sequence (DNA): TGTGCCAGTAGTATAGAGGGGGGAACACAGTTCTTC. As protein: CASSIEGGTQFF. The complete variable domain, with remaining parts taken from reference TRBV19 and TRBJ2-1, reads DGGITQSPKYLFRKEGQNVTLSCEQNLNHDAMYWYRQDPGQGLRLIYYSQIVNDFQKGDIAEGYSVSREKKESFPLTVTSAQKNPTAFYLCASSIEGGTQFFGPGTRLTVL.

The count of this clone is one. The chain uses TRBV18 and TRBJ2-3, with 7 bases matching TRBD1. This CDR3 has 15 amino acids. Per germline, CDR1 KGHSH and CDR2 LQKENI. J gave up 0 bases and V 6 bases, and 6 bases lay outside the gene matches. The CDR3 nucleotides read TGTGCCAGCTCCCTGGACAGGATAAGCACAGATACGCAGTATTTT. Translating it yields CASSLDRISTDTQYF.

The chain uses TRBV10-1 and TRBJ1-3; D is unresolved. Trimming pared 6 bases from V and 7 bases from J, leaving 16 bases between. The CDR3 extends over 14 amino acids. The V gene's germline CDR1 is WNHNN and CDR2 SYGVQD (reference sequence). CDR3 in DNA: TGCGCCAGCAGCAAGGACCGCCTTGGGAACACCATATATTTT. Its protein is CASSKDRLGNTIYF.

This chain links TRBV10-3 with TRBJ2-3, with a weak D call TRBD2 (7 bases). CDR3 length equals 14 residues. V was cut by 8 bases and J by 2 bases, with 14 bases left in between. Germline CDR1 reads ENHRY; CDR2 reads SYGVKD. CDR3 loop: CAIGRGPYTDTQYF. Written as DNA, the CDR3 is TGTGCCATCGGGCGGGGGCCCTACACAGATACGCAGTATTTT.

The chain employs TRBV19 and TRBJ2-1; 8 bases are shared with TRBD2. This CDR3 spans 17 amino acids. Germline V lookup: CDR1 LNHDA, CDR2 SQIVND (reference sequence). V shed 2 bases, J shed 0 bases, and the junction held 6 bases outside the gene matches. The CDR3 DNA is TGTGCCAGTAGTATAAGTCGGACTAGCAGCTCCTACAATGAGCAGTTCTTC. Protein product: CASSISRTSSSYNEQFF.

V is TRBV9 and J is TRBJ1-2; D may be TRBD1 (6 bases). The germline gives CDR1 SGDLS, CDR2 YYNGEE. This CDR3 is 13 amino acids long. V shed 2 bases and J shed 3 bases, with 8 bases lying between them. CDR3 protein: CASSVDSYYGYTF. DNA for the CDR3: TGTGCCAGCAGCGTGGACAGTTACTATGGCTACACCTTC.

V usage is TRBV6-4 and J usage is TRBJ1-1; tentative D call: TRBD1 (5 bases). Looked up from germline, CDR1 is MRHNA and CDR2 is SNTAGT. There are 14 residues in the CDR3. V was pared by 5 bases and J by 6 bases, with 16 bases between. The CDR3 loop is CASSRGVGHPEAFF. The CDR3 nucleotides are TGTGCCAGCAGTCGGGGGGTCGGGCACCCTGAAGCTTTCTTT.

This chain connects TRBV7-9 to TRBJ2-3; 8 bases align to TRBD1. The length of the CDR3 is 19 residues. Germline loops: CDR1 SEHNR, CDR2 FQNEAQ (reference sequence). Trimming took 3 bases from V and 1 from J; bases not matched to a gene: 15. Here the CDR3 reads CASSFVQGGSPTRTDTQYF. The CDR3 DNA is TGTGCCAGCAGCTTCGTACAGGGGGGATCACCCACGCGCACAGATACGCAGTATTTT.